This T cell receptor (beta chain) was identified in a study of T cell responses to AZD1222 COVID-19 vaccine. Looked up from germline, CDR1 is SGDLS and CDR2 is YYNGEE. This CDR3 is 18 amino acids long. J was trimmed by 7 bases and V by 1 base; bases with no gene match: 15. Assay: immunoSEQ multiplex PCR; the TCRdb copy retains only in-frame clones and omits some. The data hold about 120,000 clones, with around 89% observed a single time. V usage is TRBV9 and J usage is TRBJ2-1; 9 nucleotides match TRBD2. Sequences were derived from peripheral blood, sampled 28 days after the second AZD1222 dose. The sequence was obtained from an adult who received the AZD1222 COVID-19 vaccine. CDR3 DNA: TGTGCCAGCAGCGTAAGTCCAGGTGGGCGGGAGGGGAAGAATGAGCAGTTCTTC. It encodes CASSVSPGGREGKNEQFF.